This TCR beta chain comes out of a study of Graves' ophthalmopathy and Graves' hyperthyroidism. Notes on this clonotype: The junction departs from the called germline gene at one end, perhaps through a read error.

Per germline, CDR1 MNHEY and CDR2 SVGAGI. This CDR3 has 13 amino acids. Patients newly diagnosed with hyperthyroidism, under 2 months' duration, were aged 18 to 65, the study reports. For repertoire sequencing, the TCR beta CDR3 regions were amplified from RNA transcripts. Investigators did first-round RT-PCR with HTBI primers, then second-round multiplex PCR. TCRdb used MiXCR to reprocess the multiplex PCR reads, holding one entry per CDR3 protein. The sample shows 500,000 to 700,000 distinct CDR3 sequences, under 40% of them seen only once. The clonotype comes from an adult man with Graves' hyperthyroidism. The chain joins TRBV6-5 to TRBJ1-2; a weak D match, TRBD1 (6 bases). Specimen: peripheral blood or thyroid tissue (not recorded which). The CDR3 DNA reads as TGTGCCGGCAGTGTACAGGGAACCTATGGCTACACCTTC. The encoded protein is CAGSVQGTYGYTF.